These 26 T cell receptor beta chains were sequenced from one sample in a study of blood T cells in healthy people across ages. It was with a sample-barcoded 5' primer and a J-beta primer mix that a second PCR of about 7 to 12 cycles was run. TCRdb ran MiXCR on the 5' RACE reads and lists one entry per CDR3 protein. The sample lists 910,000 or so distinct CDR3 sequences, about 51% occurring once. Input material: blood. These receptors originate from a woman aged 55 to 70 in good health.

This clonotype was counted only a few times. V usage is TRBV4-1 and J usage is TRBJ2-1; D tentatively fits TRBD1 or TRBD2 (5 bases each). Germline V CDR1 and CDR2: MGHRA, YSYEKL. Between the trimmed V and J ends, which lost 4 bases and 8 bases, there was a span of 15 bases. This CDR3 spans 14 amino acids. The CDR3 is CASSPRDLLDEQFF. The CDR3 coding sequence is TGCGCCAGCAGCCCCCGGGACCTTTTGGATGAGCAGTTCTTC.

J is TRBJ2-5 and V is TRBV30; maybe TRBD1 (5 bases). Germline V CDR1 and CDR2: GTSNPN, SVGIG (reference sequence). V lost 4 bases and J 4 bases, leaving 10 bases between the germline ends. This CDR3 region has 12 residues. Here the CDR3 reads CAWKSGAETQYF. CDR3 bases: TGTGCCTGGAAGTCTGGGGCAGAGACCCAGTACTTC.

This clonotype was counted once. Being one base from a much bigger clone, this may be a read error. This chain joins TRBV11-2 and TRBJ2-5; TRBD1 is a possible D gene (5 bases). TRBJ2-7 matches the DNA end more closely, so the J call is doubtful. In germline, CDR1 is SGHAT, CDR2 FQNNGV. The CDR3 is made up of 14 amino acids. The CDR3 sequence is CAGSPNQGRAEQYF. The CDR3 region has the DNA TGTGCCGGCAGCCCTAACCAGGGCCGGGCCGAGCAGTACTTC.

This clonotype has more than one count but fewer than ten. This sequence joins TRBV7-3 and TRBJ1-2; 8 positions match TRBD1. This CDR3 comprises 15 residues. Germline V gene sequence: CDR1 SGHTA, CDR2 FQGTGA. V shed 2 bases, J shed 4 bases, and the junction held 6 bases outside the gene matches. CDR3: CASSLQRDRIYGYTF. Here the CDR3 DNA reads TGTGCCAGCAGCTTACAACGGGACAGGATCTATGGCTACACCTTC.

The chain joins TRBV28 to TRBJ1-6; TRBD1 might be the D (5 bases). Germline loops: CDR1 MDHEN, CDR2 SYDVKM. CDR3 length: 14 residues. Trimming removed 6 bases at V and 5 bases at J, with 11 bases between. The CDR3 DNA reads as TGTGCCAGCAGACGACAGTTACATAATTCACCCCTCCACTTT. This translates into CASRRQLHNSPLHF.

In its sample, this clonotype was seen a few times. This sequence joins TRBV6-6 and TRBJ2-5; D may correspond to TRBD1 or TRBD2 (5 bases each). Germline loops: CDR1 MNHNY, CDR2 SVGAGI (reference sequence). Between the trimmed V and J ends, which lost 10 bases and 2 bases, there was a span of 17 bases. The CDR3 sequence is 14 residues long. The CDR3 DNA reads as TGTGCCACTACAAACCGGGACCCGCAAGAGACCCAGTACTTC. It yields the protein CATTNRDPQETQYF.

The chain employs TRBV4-3 and TRBJ2-3; D unclear. The CDR3 spans 17 residues. V was trimmed by 0 bases and J by 2 bases, leaving 15 bases between them. The germline CDR1 and CDR2 sequences are LGHNA and YSLEER. The CDR3 nucleotides are TGCGCCAGCAGCCAAGAATACTCCCCGTTCCCCACAGATACGCAGTATTTT. Translating it yields CASSQEYSPFPTDTQYF.

This chain links TRBV7-2 with TRBJ2-7; TRBD2 matches at 14 bases. The CDR3 has 18 amino acids. The V gene's germline CDR1 is SGHTA and CDR2 FQGNSA. The junction had 14 bases not matched to a gene; V was cut back by 5 bases and J by 5 bases. DNA of the CDR3: TGTGCCAGCAGCATAAGGACTAGCGGGAGGTCTTTAATCCACGAGCAGTACTTC. As protein: CASSIRTSGRSLIHEQYF. Based on the CDR3 plus reference TRBV7-2 and TRBJ2-7, the full variable domain is GAGVSQSPSNKVTEKGKDVELRCDPISGHTALYWYRQSLGQGLEFLIYFQGNSAPDKSGLPSDRFSAERTGGSVSTLTIQRTQQEDSAVYLCASSIRTSGRSLIHEQYFGPGTRLTVT.

The genes are TRBV14 and TRBJ2-3, with TRBD1 matching 7 bases. The J segment lost 2 bases and the V segment lost 4 bases, leaving 12 bases of the junction unmatched. Germline V gene data show CDR1 as SGHDN and CDR2 as FVKESK. The CDR3 has 17 amino acids. CDR3 protein: CASSPTGVGAHTDTQYF. The CDR3 nucleotides read TGTGCCAGCAGCCCTACAGGGGTTGGTGCACACACAGATACGCAGTATTTT.

This clonotype was picked up a small number of times. A much more abundant neighbour one base away suggests this may be a read error. The chain recombines TRBV5-1 with TRBJ1-1, with D unresolved. The CDR3 length is 17 residues. Germline loops: CDR1 SGHRS, CDR2 YFSETQ. As DNA, the CDR3 is TGCGCCAACAGCGATTACGTAGGACCGCGGGTAAACACTGAAGCTTTCTTT. Protein: CANSDYVGPRVNTEAFF.

V usage is TRBV12-3 or TRBV12-4 and J usage is TRBJ1-4, with D perhaps matching TRBD1 (6 bases). The CDR3 has 14 residues. V shed 7 bases and J shed 5 bases, with 14 bases lying between them. This CDR3 is CASTPGDKNEKLFF. CDR3 sequence (DNA): TGTGCCAGCACCCCGGGGGACAAAAATGAAAAACTGTTTTTT.

This rearrangement joins TRBV4-3 to TRBJ2-2, with a weak D call TRBD1 (6 bases). Germline loops: CDR1 LGHNA, CDR2 YSLEER. Deletions cut 4 bases from V and 7 bases from J, with 16 bases between. CDR3 size: 15 residues. Here the CDR3 reads CASSLRQTGVGELFF. In DNA form, the CDR3 reads TGCGCCAGCAGCCTACGCCAGACAGGTGTCGGGGAGCTGTTTTTT.

V is TRBV5-1 and J is TRBJ2-3, with TRBD2 matching 10 bases. After removal of 7 bases from V and 2 bases from J, the junction contained 10 bases not matched to a gene. CDR3 length: 16 residues. Per the germline V gene, CDR1 is SGHRS and CDR2 is YFSETQ. The CDR3 reads CASYEREGPLTDTQYF. The CDR3 DNA reads TGCGCCAGCTACGAGCGGGAGGGCCCTCTCACAGATACGCAGTATTTT.

DNA of the CDR3: TGTGCCAGCAGTTTGACAGGGAGCTATGGCTACACCTTC. It specifies CASSLTGSYGYTF. The chain combines TRBV3-1 with TRBJ1-2, with TRBD1 matching over 7 bases. Germline V lookup: CDR1 LGHDT, CDR2 YNNKEL (reference sequence). This CDR3 spans 13 amino acids. The V gene end was trimmed by 6 bases and the J gene end by 4 bases; junction bases not matched to a gene: 5. Variable domain in full (rest from reference TRBV3-1 and TRBJ1-2): DTAVSQTPKYLVTQMGNDKSIKCEQNLGHDTMYWYKQDSKKFLKIMFSYNNKELIINETVPNRFSPKSPDKAHLNLHINSLELGDSAVYFCASSLTGSYGYTFGSGTRLTVV.

This clonotype was seen more than once but under ten times. The chain uses TRBV7-2 and TRBJ2-1; D unresolved. The V end lost 8 bases, the J end lost 2 bases, and 10 bases lay between the germline ends. CDR3 length: 13 amino acids. Germline V lookup: CDR1 SGHTA, CDR2 FQGNSA. The CDR3 DNA reads TGTGCCAGCCGCACCCCGGCCTACAATGAGCAGTTCTTC. Protein product: CASRTPAYNEQFF.

This clonotype has only a few counts. The rearrangement joins TRBV2 to TRBJ2-3, with 10 bases identical to TRBD2. Germline values: CDR1 SNHLY, CDR2 FYNNEI. The CDR3 is 15 amino acids. With V trimmed by 6 bases and J by 7 bases, 10 bases remained unmatched. CDR3 sequence reads: CASRAGTSVEYTQYF. The CDR3 DNA sequence: TGTGCCAGCAGGGCCGGGACTAGCGTTGAATATACGCAGTATTTT.

The chain is built from TRBV29-1 and TRBJ2-1, with 7 bases aligning to TRBD2. The J call is in doubt because the DNA end fits TRBJ2-7 better. There are 13 residues in the CDR3. In germline, CDR1 is SQVTM, CDR2 ANQGSEA. The CDR3 nucleotides are TGCAGCGCAGAGGGAGGGTCCTACAATGAGCAGTACTTC. Protein: CSAEGGSYNEQYF.

The V gene is TRBV5-1, the J gene TRBJ2-5, with D possibly called TRBD1 or TRBD2 (6 bases each). V gave up 4 bases and J gave up 5 bases, with 15 bases separating them. The CDR3 spans 14 residues. CDR1 SGHRS and CDR2 YFSETQ come from the germline V gene. CDR3 bases: TGCGCCAGCAGCCTGGTGGGGGGCCCTGAGACCCAGTACTTC. This gives the protein CASSLVGGPETQYF.

The genes are TRBV7-3 and TRBJ2-1; the D is unclear. The CDR3 runs to 12 residues. With 5 bases removed from V and 6 bases from J, the gap between germline ends came to 8 bases. Germline CDR1 SGHTA, CDR2 FQGTGA. The CDR3 DNA follows: TGTGCCAGCAGCACACCGGGCAATGAGCAGTTCTTC. This gives the protein CASSTPGNEQFF.

There are a few counts of this clonotype. The chain's CDR3 is CSVPDSVSYEQYF. Written as DNA, the CDR3 is TGCAGCGTCCCAGATAGCGTATCCTACGAGCAGTACTTC. The chain recombines TRBV29-1 with TRBJ2-7, with D perhaps matching TRBD2 (5 bases). The V and J ends lost 6 bases and 1 base respectively, with 13 bases between them. In germline, CDR1 is SQVTM, CDR2 ANQGSEA. This CDR3 spans 13 amino acids.

The chain combines TRBV10-3 with TRBJ2-3; TRBD2 aligns across 8 bases. Germline V gene sequence: CDR1 ENHRY, CDR2 SYGVKD. Unmatched junction bases numbered 12, after V lost 10 bases and J lost 3 bases. This CDR3 has 15 amino acids. The CDR3 is CATYDSGMGTDTQYF. The CDR3 nucleotides read TGTGCCACTTACGATAGCGGGATGGGGACAGATACGCAGTATTTT.

This clonotype was observed a few times. V gene TRBV14 combines with J gene TRBJ1-2, with TRBD1 matching 9 bases. Germline values: CDR1 SGHDN, CDR2 FVKESK. The CDR3 has 18 residues. V shed 8 bases and J 4 bases; nucleotides not matched to a gene: 20. CDR3 bases: TGTGCCAGCCGGAAAATCGACCTCTACAGGGGGCTAGGCTATGGCTACACCTTC. Its translation is CASRKIDLYRGLGYGYTF.

This clonotype occurred a few times. The rearrangement joins TRBV28 to TRBJ1-5; D gene unclear. Germline V gene sequence: CDR1 MDHEN, CDR2 SYDVKM. The V end lost 2 bases, the J end lost 2 bases, and 7 bases lay between the germline ends. The CDR3 is made up of 14 amino acids. The CDR3 loop is CASSLGLGNQPQHF. The CDR3 DNA reads as TGTGCCAGCAGTTTAGGGCTGGGCAATCAGCCCCAGCATTTT.

This clonotype was detected only a few times. The rearrangement links TRBV3-1 to TRBJ2-7; D is possibly TRBD1 or TRBD2 (5 bases each). V lost 0 bases, J lost 2 bases, and 11 bases lay in between. CDR1 and CDR2 from the germline V gene are LGHDT and YNNKEL (reference sequence). The CDR3 has 15 residues. The CDR3 is CASSQEGDGTYEQYF. DNA of the CDR3: TGTGCCAGCAGCCAAGAGGGGGACGGTACCTACGAGCAGTACTTC.

The CDR3 here is CASSPRVGSLTYEQYF. CDR3 DNA sequence: TGTGCCAGCAGCCCCCGAGTCGGGAGTCTTACCTACGAGCAGTACTTC. This rearrangement joins TRBV3-1 to TRBJ2-7; tentative D call: TRBD2 (6 bases). The CDR3 loop spans 16 amino acids. Trimming left V 4 bases short and J 2 bases short, with 18 bases between. Germline V gene lookup returns CDR1 LGHDT and CDR2 YNNKEL (reference sequence).

This clonotype appeared a few times. The chain is built from TRBV6-5 and TRBJ1-2; D uncertain. Germline V gene lookup returns CDR1 MNHEY and CDR2 SVGAGI. The CDR3 spans 13 residues. The ends were cut back, 1 base at V and 6 bases at J, with 9 bases in the middle. CDR3 DNA sequence: TGTGCCAGCAGTTACTATTATCAGGATGGCTACACCTTC. Protein: CASSYYYQDGYTF.